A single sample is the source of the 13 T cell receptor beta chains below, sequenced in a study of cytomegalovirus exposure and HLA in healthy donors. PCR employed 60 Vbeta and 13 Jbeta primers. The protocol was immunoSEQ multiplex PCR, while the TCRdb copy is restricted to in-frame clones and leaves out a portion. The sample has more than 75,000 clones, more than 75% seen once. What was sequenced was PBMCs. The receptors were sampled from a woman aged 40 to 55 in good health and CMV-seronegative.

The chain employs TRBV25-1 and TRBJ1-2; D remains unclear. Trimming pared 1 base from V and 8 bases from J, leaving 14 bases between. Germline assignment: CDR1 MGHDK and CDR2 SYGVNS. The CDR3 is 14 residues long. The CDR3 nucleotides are TGTGCCAGCAGTGAATCCCCTGGGCCTGCCGGCTACACCTTC. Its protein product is CASSESPGPAGYTF.

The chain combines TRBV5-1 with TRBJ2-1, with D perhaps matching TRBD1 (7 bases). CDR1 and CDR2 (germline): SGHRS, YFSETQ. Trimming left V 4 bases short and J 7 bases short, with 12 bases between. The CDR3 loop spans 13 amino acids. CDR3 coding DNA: TGCGCCAGCAGCGCGGGACAGTTTAATGAGCAGTTCTTC. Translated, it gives CASSAGQFNEQFF.

The CDR3 sequence is CASSLAGLAAGELFF. The CDR3 nucleotides read TGTGCCAGCAGCCTAGCCGGACTAGCGGCCGGGGAGCTGTTTTTT. The genes are TRBV5-4 and TRBJ2-2, with 10 bases aligning to TRBD2. J was trimmed by 6 bases and V by 4 bases; bases with no gene match: 6. Looked up from germline, CDR1 is SGHNT and CDR2 is YYREEE (reference sequence). The CDR3 runs to 15 residues. Based on the CDR3 plus reference TRBV5-4 and TRBJ2-2, the full variable domain is ETGVTQSPTHLIKTRGQQVTLRCSSQSGHNTVSWYQQALGQGPQFIFQYYREEENGRGNFPPRFSGLQFPNYSSELNVNALELDDSALYLCASSLAGLAAGELFFGEGSRLTVL.

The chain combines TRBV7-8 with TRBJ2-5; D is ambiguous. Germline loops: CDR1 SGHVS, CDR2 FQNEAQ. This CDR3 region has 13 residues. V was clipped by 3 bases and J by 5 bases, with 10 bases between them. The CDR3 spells CASSFGLRETQYF. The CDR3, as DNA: TGTGCCAGCAGCTTCGGTCTACGGGAGACCCAGTACTTC.

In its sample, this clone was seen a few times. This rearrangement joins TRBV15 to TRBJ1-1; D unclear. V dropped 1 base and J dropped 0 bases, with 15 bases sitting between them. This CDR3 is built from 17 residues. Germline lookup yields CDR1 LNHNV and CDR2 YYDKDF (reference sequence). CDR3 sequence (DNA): TGTGCCACCAGCAGAGCGAAGGCCGAGGCGATGAACACTGAAGCTTTCTTT. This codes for CATSRAKAEAMNTEAFF.

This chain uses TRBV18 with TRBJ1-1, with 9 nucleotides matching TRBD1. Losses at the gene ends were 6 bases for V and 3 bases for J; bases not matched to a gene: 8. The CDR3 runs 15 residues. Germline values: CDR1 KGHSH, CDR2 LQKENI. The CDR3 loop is CASSPGTGSDTEAFF. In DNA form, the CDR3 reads TGTGCCAGCTCGCCCGGGACAGGGTCGGACACTGAAGCTTTCTTT.

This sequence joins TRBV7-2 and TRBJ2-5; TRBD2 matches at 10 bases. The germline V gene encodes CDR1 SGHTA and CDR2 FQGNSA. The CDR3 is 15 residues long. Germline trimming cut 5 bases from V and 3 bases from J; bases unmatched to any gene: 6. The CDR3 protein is CASSPYGLAEETQYF. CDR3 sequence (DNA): TGTGCCAGCAGCCCCTACGGACTAGCGGAAGAGACCCAGTACTTC.

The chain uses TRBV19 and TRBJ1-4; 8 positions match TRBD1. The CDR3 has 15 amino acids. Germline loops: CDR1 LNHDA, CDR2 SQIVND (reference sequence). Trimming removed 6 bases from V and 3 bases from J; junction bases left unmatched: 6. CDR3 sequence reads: CASREQDRANEKLFF. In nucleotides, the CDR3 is TGTGCCAGTAGGGAGCAGGACAGGGCTAATGAAAAACTGTTTTTT. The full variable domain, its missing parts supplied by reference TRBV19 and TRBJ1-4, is DGGITQSPKYLFRKEGQNVTLSCEQNLNHDAMYWYRQDPGQGLRLIYYSQIVNDFQKGDIAEGYSVSREKKESFPLTVTSAQKNPTAFYLCASREQDRANEKLFFGSGTQLSVL.

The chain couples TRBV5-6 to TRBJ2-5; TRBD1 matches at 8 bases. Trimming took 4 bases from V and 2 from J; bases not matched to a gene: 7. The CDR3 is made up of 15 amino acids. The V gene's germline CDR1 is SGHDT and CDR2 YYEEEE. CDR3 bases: TGTGCCAGCAGCCCCACAGGGGGTAAGCAAGAGACCCAGTACTTC. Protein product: CASSPTGGKQETQYF.

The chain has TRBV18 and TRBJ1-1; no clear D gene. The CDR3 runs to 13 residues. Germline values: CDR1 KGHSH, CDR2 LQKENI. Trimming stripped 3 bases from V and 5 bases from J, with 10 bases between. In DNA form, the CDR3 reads TGTGCCAGCTCACCGCCCTATTTTACTGAAGCTTTCTTT. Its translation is CASSPPYFTEAFF.

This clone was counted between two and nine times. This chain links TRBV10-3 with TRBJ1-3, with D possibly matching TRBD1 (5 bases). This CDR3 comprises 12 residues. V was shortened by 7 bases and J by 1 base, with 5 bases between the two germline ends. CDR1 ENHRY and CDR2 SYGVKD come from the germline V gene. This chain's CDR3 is CAIKGSGNTIYF. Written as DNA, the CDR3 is TGTGCCATCAAGGGGTCTGGAAACACCATATATTTT.

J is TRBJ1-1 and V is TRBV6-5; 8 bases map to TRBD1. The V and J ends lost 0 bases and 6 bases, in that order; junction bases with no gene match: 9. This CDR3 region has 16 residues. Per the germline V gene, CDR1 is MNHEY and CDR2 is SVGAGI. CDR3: CASSYSRTGKFAEAFF. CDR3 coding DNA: TGTGCCAGCAGTTACTCGAGGACAGGGAAGTTCGCTGAAGCTTTCTTT.

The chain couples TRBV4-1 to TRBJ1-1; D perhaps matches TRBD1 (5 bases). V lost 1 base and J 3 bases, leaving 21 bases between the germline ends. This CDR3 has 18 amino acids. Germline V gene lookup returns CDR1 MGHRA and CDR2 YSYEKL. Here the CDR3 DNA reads TGCGCCAGCAGCCAAGTCGGCTTTTACAGGCCCCGGGACACTGAAGCTTTCTTT. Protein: CASSQVGFYRPRDTEAFF.